This TCR beta chain was sequenced in a study of blood T cells in healthy people across ages. Using a J-beta primer mix together with a sample-barcoded 5' primer, a second PCR was run for about 6 to 11 cycles. MiXCR was run by TCRdb on the 5' RACE reads, yielding one entry per CDR3 protein. The sample contains roughly 700,000 distinct CDR3 sequences, approximately 50% of which appear only once. This CDR3 spans 12 amino acids. Germline V lookup: CDR1 SNHLY, CDR2 FYNNEI. This sequence joins TRBV2 and TRBJ2-4, with D possibly being TRBD1 or TRBD2 (5 bases each). Near its end, the DNA agrees better with TRBJ2-5, so the J call may be wrong. This sequence was found in a woman aged 60-70 years in good health. The specimen sequenced was blood. CDR3 protein: CASSRGDETQYF. In DNA, the CDR3 is TGTGCCAGCAGTCGTGGGGACGAGACCCAGTACTTC.